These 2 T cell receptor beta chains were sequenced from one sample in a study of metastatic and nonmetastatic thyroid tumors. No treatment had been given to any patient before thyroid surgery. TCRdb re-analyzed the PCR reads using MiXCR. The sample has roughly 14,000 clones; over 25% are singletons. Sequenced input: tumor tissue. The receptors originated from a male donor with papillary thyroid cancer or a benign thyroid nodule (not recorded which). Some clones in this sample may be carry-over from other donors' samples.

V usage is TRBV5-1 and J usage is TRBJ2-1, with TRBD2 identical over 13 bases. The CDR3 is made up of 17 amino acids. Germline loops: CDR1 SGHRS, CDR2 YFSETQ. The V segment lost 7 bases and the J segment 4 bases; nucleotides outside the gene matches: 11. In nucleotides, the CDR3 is TGCGCCAGCGGCGCCGGGACTAGCGGGACCACTTACAATGAGCAGTTCTTC. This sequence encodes CASGAGTSGTTYNEQFF.

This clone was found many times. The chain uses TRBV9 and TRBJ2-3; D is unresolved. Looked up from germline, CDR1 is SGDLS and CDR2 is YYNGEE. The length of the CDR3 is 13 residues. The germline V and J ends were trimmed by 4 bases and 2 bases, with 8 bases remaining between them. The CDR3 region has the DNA TGTGCCAGCAGCTCTGGGTACACAGATACGCAGTATTTT. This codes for CASSSGYTDTQYF.